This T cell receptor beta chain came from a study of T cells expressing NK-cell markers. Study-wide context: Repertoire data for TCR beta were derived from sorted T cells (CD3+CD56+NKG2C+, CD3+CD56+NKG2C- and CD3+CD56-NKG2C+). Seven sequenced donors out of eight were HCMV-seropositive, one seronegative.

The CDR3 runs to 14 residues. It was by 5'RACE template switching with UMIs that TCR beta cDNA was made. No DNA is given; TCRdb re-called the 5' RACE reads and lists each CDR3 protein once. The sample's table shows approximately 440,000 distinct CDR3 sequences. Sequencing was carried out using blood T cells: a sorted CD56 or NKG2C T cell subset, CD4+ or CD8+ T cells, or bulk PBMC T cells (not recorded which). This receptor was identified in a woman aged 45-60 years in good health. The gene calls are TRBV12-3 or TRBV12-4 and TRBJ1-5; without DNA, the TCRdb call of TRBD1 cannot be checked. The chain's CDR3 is CASSSYRGFQPQHF.